A single TCR beta chain is shown here with its context. Original processing notes: It was from reference gene primer amplification that nucleated cell counts were estimated. The method was immunoSEQ multiplex PCR; TCRdb's version includes in-frame clones alone and lacks a portion of them. From that table come the V and J calls and clone size; the DNA was used to work out D and trimming. The sample yields some 140,000 clones, around 84% seen once. The record originates from a study of blood T cell repertoires in COVID-19. Study-wide background: The study drew acute and convalescent COVID-19 samples from the United States, Italy and Spain. PBMCs, B-cell-depleted T cells, or T cells were the source of the cDNA or gDNA that made up the material.

Sequences were obtained from peripheral blood. The sequence came from a man older than 75 with acute or convalescent COVID-19.

The CDR3 region has the DNA TGCGCCAGCAGTGTTGACAGGGGGCTGTACGAGCAGTACGTC. Its protein product is CASSVDRGLYEQYV. This chain uses TRBV23-1 with TRBJ2-7, with 10 positions matching TRBD1. TRBV23-1 is assigned to the ORF class and has an uncertain function. V lost 5 bases and J lost 4; bases outside the gene matches: 5. The CDR3 runs to 14 residues.